Sequencing of this T cell receptor beta chain was carried out in a study of OX40 agonist ivuxolimab in advanced cancers. For the study at large: Dosing consisted of intravenous ivuxolimab at 0.01 to 10 mg/kg every 2 weeks.

The ends were cut back, 1 base at V and 2 bases at J, with 12 bases in the middle. The CDR3 spans 15 residues. Germline V CDR1 and CDR2: LNHDA, SQIVND (reference sequence). Study results and limitations: CD8+ T cells (on average) carried more expanded clones than CD4+ T cells. With doses of 0.1-3.0 mg/kg, partial responders showed among the lowest clonal expansion.

TCRdb's table, derived via immunoSEQ multiplex PCR, lists solely in-frame clones and lacks some. Of roughly 75,000 clones listed, over 75% are singletons. This clone was observed a handful of times. Its antigen is unidentified. Material: CD4+ or CD8+ T cells sorted from blood, obtained in a trial of the OX40 agonist ivuxolimab. This TCR was recovered from an adult with an advanced solid tumor such as melanoma, head and neck, liver or kidney cancer. The V call is TRBV19, the J call TRBJ2-7; a weak D match, TRBD1 (5 bases). The CDR3 loop reads CASSIGQGHTYEQYF. The CDR3 DNA follows: TGTGCCAGTAGTATAGGGCAGGGCCACACCTACGAGCAGTACTTC.